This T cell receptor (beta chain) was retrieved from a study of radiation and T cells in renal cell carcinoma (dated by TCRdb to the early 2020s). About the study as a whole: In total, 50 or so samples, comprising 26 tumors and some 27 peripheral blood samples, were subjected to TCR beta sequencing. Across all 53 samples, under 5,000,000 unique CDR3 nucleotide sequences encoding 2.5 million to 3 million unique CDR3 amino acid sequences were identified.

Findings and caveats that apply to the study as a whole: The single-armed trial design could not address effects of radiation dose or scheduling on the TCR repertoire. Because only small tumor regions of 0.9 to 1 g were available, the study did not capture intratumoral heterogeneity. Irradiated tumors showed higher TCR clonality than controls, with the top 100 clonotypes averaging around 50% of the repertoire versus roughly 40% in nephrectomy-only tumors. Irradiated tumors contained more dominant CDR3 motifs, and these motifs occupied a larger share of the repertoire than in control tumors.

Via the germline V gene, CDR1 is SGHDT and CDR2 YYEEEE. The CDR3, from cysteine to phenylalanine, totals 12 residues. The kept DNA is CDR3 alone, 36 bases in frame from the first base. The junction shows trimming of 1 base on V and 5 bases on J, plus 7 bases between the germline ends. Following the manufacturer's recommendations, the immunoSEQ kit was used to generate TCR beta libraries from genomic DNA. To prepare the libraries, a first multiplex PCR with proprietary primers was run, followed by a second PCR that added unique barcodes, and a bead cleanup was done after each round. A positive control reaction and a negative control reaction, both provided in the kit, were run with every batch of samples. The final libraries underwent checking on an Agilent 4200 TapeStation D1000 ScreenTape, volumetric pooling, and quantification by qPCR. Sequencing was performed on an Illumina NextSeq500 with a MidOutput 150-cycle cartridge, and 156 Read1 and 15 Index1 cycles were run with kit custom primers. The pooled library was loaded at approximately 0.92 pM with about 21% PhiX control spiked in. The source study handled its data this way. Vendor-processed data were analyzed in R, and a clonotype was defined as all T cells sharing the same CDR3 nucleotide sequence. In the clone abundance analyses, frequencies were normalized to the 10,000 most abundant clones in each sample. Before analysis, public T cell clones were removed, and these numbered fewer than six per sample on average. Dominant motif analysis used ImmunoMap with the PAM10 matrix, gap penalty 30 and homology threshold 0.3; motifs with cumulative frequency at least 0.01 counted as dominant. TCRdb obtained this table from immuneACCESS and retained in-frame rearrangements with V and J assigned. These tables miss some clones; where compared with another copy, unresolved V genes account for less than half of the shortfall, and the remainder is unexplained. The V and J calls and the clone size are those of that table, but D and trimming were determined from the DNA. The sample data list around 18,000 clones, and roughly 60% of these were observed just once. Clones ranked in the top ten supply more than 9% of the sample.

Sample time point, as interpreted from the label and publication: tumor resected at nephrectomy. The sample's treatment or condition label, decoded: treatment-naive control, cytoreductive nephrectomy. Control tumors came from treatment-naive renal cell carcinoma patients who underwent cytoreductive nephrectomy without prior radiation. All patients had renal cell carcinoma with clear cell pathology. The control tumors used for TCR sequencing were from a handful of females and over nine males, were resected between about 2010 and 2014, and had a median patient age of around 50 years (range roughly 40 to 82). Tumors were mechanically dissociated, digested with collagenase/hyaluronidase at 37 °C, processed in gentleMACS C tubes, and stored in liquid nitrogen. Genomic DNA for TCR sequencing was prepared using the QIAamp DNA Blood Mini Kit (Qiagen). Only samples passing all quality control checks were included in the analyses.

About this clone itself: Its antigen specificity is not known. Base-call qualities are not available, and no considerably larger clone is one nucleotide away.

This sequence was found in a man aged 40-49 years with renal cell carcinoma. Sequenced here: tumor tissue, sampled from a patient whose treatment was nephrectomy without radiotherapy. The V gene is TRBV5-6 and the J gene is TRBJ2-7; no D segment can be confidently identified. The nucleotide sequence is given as TGTGCCAGCAGCTTGTTGGCAAACGAGCAGTACTTC. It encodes CASSLLANEQYF.